The T cell receptor beta chain described here comes from a study of blood T cells in healthy people across ages. Study results and limitations: Roughly linear declines in TCR beta diversity per million T cells occurred with age.

This CDR3 is built from 15 residues. Trimming took off 3 bases at V and 0 bases at J, with 12 bases between the two ends. The germline CDR1 and CDR2 sequences are WSHSY and SAAADI. For the second PCR, which ran for roughly 6 to 12 cycles, a sample-barcoded 5' primer and a J-beta primer mix were used. TCRdb redid the calling of the 5' RACE reads with MiXCR, one entry per CDR3 protein. Here the sample spans hundreds of thousands of distinct CDR3 sequences, 56% being singletons. For this clonotype: Its target is unknown.

The gene calls are TRBV10-2 and TRBJ2-7, with no clear D. This sequence was found in a middle-aged man in good health. The sequenced sample was blood. CDR3 residues: CASSDVPHSSYEQYF. The CDR3 DNA follows: TGCGCCAGCAGTGACGTACCTCACAGCTCCTACGAGCAGTACTTC.